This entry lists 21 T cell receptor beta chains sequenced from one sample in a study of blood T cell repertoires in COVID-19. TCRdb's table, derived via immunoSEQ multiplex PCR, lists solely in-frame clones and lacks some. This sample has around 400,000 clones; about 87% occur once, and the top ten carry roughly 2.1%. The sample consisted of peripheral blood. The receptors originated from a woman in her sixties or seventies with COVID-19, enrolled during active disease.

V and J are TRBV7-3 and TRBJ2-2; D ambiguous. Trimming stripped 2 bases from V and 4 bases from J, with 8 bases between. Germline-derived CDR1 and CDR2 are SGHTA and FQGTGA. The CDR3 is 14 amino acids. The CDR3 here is CASSLLAVTGELFF. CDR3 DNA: TGTGCCAGCAGCTTATTGGCCGTCACCGGGGAGCTGTTTTTT.

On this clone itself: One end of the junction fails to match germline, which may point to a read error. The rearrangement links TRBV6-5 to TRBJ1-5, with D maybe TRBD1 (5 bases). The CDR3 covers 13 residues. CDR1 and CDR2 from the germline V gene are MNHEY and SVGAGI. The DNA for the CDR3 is TGTGCCAGCACCGCCCAGGGAAATCAGGCCCAGCATTTT. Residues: CASTAQGNQAQHF.

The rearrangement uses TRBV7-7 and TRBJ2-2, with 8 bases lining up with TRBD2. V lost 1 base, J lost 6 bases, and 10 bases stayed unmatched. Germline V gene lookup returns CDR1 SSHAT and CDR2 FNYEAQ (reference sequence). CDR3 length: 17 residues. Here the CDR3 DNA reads TGTGCCAGCAGCTTAGAACTTGTGACGGGACTAGCCGGGGAGCTGTTTTTT. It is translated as CASSLELVTGLAGELFF.

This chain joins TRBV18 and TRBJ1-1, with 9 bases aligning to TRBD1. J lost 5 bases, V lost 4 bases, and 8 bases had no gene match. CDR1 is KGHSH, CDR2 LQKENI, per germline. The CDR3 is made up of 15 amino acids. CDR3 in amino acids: CASSLTTGGFTEAFF. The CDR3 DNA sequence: TGTGCCAGCTCACTAACGACAGGGGGGTTTACTGAAGCTTTCTTT.

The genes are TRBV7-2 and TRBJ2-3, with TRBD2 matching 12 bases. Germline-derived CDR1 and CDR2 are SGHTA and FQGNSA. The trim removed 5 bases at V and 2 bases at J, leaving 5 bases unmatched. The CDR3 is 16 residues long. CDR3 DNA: TGTGCCAGCAGCGGAGGACTAGCGGGATCCACAGATACGCAGTATTTT. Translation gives CASSGGLAGSTDTQYF. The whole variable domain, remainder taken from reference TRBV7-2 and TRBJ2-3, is GAGVSQSPSNKVTEKGKDVELRCDPISGHTALYWYRQSLGQGLEFLIYFQGNSAPDKSGLPSDRFSAERTGGSVSTLTIQRTQQEDSAVYLCASSGGLAGSTDTQYFGPGTRLTVL.

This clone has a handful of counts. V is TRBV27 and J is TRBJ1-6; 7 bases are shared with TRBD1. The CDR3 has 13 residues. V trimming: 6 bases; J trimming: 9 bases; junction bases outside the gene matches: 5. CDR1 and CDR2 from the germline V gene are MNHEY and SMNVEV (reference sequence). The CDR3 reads CASRRDSLSPLHF. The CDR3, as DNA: TGTGCCAGCAGAAGGGACAGCCTTTCACCCCTCCACTTT.

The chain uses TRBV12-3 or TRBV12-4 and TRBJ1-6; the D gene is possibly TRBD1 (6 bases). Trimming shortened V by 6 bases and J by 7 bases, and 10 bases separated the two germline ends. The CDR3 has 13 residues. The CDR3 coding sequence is TGTGCCAGCAGACGGCAGGGGAATTCACCCCTCCACTTT. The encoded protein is CASRRQGNSPLHF.

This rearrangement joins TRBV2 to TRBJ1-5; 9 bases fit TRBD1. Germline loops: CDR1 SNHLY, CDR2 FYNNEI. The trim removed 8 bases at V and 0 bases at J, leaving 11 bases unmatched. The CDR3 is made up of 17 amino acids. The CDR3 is CASWPGQGRYSNQPQHF. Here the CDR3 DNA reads TGTGCCAGCTGGCCGGGACAGGGACGTTATAGCAATCAGCCCCAGCATTTT.

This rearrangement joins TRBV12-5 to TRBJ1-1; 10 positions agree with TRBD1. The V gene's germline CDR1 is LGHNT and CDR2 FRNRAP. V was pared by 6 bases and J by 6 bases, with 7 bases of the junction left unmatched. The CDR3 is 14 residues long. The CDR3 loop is CASGRWTGGAEAFF. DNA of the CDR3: TGTGCTAGTGGCCGTTGGACAGGGGGGGCTGAAGCTTTCTTT.

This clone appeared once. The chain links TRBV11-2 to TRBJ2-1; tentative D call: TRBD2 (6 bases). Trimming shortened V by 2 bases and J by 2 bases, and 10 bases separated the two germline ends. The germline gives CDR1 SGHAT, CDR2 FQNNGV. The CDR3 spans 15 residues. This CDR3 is CASSLRGFPYNEQFF. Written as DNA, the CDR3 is TGTGCCAGCAGCTTACGGGGGTTTCCCTACAATGAGCAGTTCTTC.

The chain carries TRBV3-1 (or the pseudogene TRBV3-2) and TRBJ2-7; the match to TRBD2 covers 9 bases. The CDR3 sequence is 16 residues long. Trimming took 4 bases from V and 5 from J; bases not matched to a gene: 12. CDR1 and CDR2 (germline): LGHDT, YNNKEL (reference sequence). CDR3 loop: CASSRTGGGVIDEQYF. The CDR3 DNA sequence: TGTGCCAGCAGCCGGACGGGCGGGGGGGTGATCGACGAGCAGTACTTC.

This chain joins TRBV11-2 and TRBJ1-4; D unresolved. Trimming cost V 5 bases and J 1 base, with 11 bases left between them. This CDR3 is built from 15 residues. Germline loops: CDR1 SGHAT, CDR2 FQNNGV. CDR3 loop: CASSVIELTNEKLFF. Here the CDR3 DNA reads TGTGCCAGCAGCGTAATAGAACTAACTAATGAAAAACTGTTTTTT. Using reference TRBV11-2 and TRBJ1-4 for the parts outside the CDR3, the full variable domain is EAGVAQSPRYKIIEKRQSVAFWCNPISGHATLYWYQQILGQGPKLLIQFQNNGVVDDSQLPKDRFSAERLKGVDSTLKIQPAKLEDSAVYLCASSVIELTNEKLFFGSGTQLSVL.

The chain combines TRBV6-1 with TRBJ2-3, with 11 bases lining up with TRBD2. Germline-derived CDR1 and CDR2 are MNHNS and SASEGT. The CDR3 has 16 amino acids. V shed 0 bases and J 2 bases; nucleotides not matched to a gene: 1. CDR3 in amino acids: CASSEASGGATDTQYF. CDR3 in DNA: TGTGCCAGCAGTGAAGCTAGCGGGGGGGCCACAGATACGCAGTATTTT.

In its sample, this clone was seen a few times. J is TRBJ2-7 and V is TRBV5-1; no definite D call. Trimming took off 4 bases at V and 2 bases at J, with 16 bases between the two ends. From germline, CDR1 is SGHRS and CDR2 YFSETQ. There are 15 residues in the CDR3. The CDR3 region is CASSPVGPVAYEQYF. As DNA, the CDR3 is TGCGCCAGCAGCCCGGTTGGGCCAGTAGCCTACGAGCAGTACTTC. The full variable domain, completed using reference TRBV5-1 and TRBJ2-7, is KAGVTQTPRYLIKTRGQQVTLSCSPISGHRSVSWYQQTPGQGLQFLFEYFSETQRNKGNFPGRFSGRQFSNSRSEMNVSTLELGDSALYLCASSPVGPVAYEQYFGPGTRLTVT.

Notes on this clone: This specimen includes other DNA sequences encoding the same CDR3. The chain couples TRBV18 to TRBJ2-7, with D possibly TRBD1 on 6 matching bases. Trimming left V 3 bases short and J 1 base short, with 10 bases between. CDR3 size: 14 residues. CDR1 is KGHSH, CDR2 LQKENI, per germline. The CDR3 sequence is CASSPSTGSYEQYF. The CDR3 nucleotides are TGTGCCAGCTCACCGTCGACAGGTTCCTACGAGCAGTACTTC.

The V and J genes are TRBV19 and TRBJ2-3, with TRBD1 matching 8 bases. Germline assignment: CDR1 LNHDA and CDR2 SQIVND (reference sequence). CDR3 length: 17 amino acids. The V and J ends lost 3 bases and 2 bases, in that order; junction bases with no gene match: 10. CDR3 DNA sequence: TGTGCCAGTAGTATCGGACAGGGCCCCACACCCACAGATACGCAGTATTTT. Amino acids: CASSIGQGPTPTDTQYF.

Written as DNA, the CDR3 is TGTGCCAGCAGCCCTGGGACTCGCGGGATGAGCGGGGAGCTGTTTTTT. Translating gives CASSPGTRGMSGELFF. The chain uses TRBV5-4 and TRBJ2-2, with D perhaps TRBD2 (6 bases). CDR1 is SGHNT and CDR2 is YYREEE in the germline V gene (reference sequence). The CDR3 sequence is 16 residues long. V was shortened by 4 bases and J by 7 bases, with 20 bases between the two germline ends.

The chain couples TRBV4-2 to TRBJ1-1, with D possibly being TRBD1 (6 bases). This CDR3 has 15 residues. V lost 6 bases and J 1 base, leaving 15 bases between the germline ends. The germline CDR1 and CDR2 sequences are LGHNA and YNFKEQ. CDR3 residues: CASRVETGTNTEAFF. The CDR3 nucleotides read TGTGCCAGCAGGGTGGAGACAGGCACGAACACTGAAGCTTTCTTT.

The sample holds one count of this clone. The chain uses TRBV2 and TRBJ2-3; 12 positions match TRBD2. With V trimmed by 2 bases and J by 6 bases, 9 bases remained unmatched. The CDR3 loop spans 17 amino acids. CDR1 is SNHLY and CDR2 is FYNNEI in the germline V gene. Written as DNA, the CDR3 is TGTGCCAGCAGTGAAATTCCGGCTAGCGGGGGGGCGGATACGCAGTATTTT. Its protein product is CASSEIPASGGADTQYF.

The CDR3 sequence is CASSVSSGYYGYTF. CDR3 DNA: TGTGCCAGCAGCGTCTCGAGCGGATACTATGGCTACACCTTC. This chain connects TRBV9 to TRBJ1-2; D is unclear. The germline CDR1 and CDR2 sequences are SGDLS and YYNGEE. Trimming took off 2 bases at V and 3 bases at J, with 11 bases between the two ends. This CDR3 region has 14 residues.

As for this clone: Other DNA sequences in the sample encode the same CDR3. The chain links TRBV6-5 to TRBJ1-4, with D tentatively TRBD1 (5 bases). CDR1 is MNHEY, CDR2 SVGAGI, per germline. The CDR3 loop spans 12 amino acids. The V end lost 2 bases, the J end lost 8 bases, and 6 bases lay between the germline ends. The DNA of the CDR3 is TGTGCCAGCAGTTACGGGGGGGAAAAACTGTTTTTT. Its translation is CASSYGGEKLFF.